This entry lists 18 T cell receptor beta chains sequenced from one sample in a study of CD8+ T cells in alopecia areata. The authors extracted RNA and reverse transcribed it into cDNA as the sequencing template. Measured with immunoSEQ multiplex PCR; TCRdb has only the in-frame clones, and not every one. This repertoire shows about 110,000 clones, 84% found once; its top ten account for over 20%. Described treatment: oral pan-JAK inhibitor, 5-10 mg twice daily. The sample here was CD8+ T cells sorted from blood, taken at week 24, from a patient treated with tofacitinib. All receptors come from a human donor with alopecia areata.

J is TRBJ1-5 and V is TRBV19; tentatively, D is TRBD1 (6 bases). The CDR3 covers 16 residues. The germline CDR1 and CDR2 sequences are LNHDA and SQIVND (reference sequence). Trimming cost V 7 bases and J 2 bases, with 18 bases left between them. CDR3 loop: CASNGPQGFGNQPQHF. The CDR3 region has the DNA TGTGCCAGTAACGGGCCGCAGGGGTTCGGCAATCAGCCCCAGCATTTT.

This chain links TRBV25-1 with TRBJ1-1; perhaps TRBD1 as D (6 bases). CDR3 length: 15 residues. Between the trimmed V and J ends, which lost 4 bases and 5 bases, there was a span of 17 bases. Germline CDR1 MGHDK, CDR2 SYGVNS. The CDR3 DNA reads as TGTGCCAGCAGTGTTACGGGGGCCAGCCGGACTGAAGCTTTCTTT. Translation gives CASSVTGASRTEAFF.

This clone has only a few counts. V usage is TRBV2 and J usage is TRBJ2-1; D unresolved. Trimming removed 9 bases at V and 10 bases at J, with 19 bases between. The CDR3 has 13 residues. CDR1 SNHLY and CDR2 FYNNEI come from the germline V gene. The DNA for the CDR3 is TGTGCCAGTGAGGCGGACCCCCTCGGAGAGCAGTTCTTC. Amino acid sequence: CASEADPLGEQFF.

The sample holds one count of this clone. The chain links TRBV7-9 to TRBJ2-3; 12 positions match TRBD2. This CDR3 is 15 amino acids long. Germline loops: CDR1 SEHNR, CDR2 FQNEAQ (reference sequence). V was clipped by 5 bases and J by 3 bases; unmatched bases: 3. DNA of the CDR3: TGTGCCAGCAGCCCTCTAGCGGGGGGGACAGATACGCAGTATTTT. Amino acids: CASSPLAGGTDTQYF.

In DNA, the CDR3 is TGTGCCACCTTTCCGGGACAGCATAATTCACCCCTCCACTTT. Residues: CATFPGQHNSPLHF. The chain combines TRBV28 with TRBJ1-6, with 7 nucleotides matching TRBD1. Germline values: CDR1 MDHEN, CDR2 SYDVKM. The CDR3 runs to 14 residues. V was clipped by 10 bases and J by 5 bases; unmatched bases: 8.

The chain carries TRBV29-1 and TRBJ2-7; unclear D gene. The CDR3 has 10 amino acids. Germline CDR1 and CDR2: SQVTM and ANQGSEA. V lost 6 bases, J lost 6 bases, and 9 bases lay in between. The chain's CDR3 is CSVNLGEQYF. The DNA for the CDR3 is TGCAGCGTGAATTTGGGCGAGCAGTACTTC.

The chain links TRBV5-1 to TRBJ1-6; D gene ambiguous. CDR3 length: 14 amino acids. The germline V and J ends were trimmed by 7 bases and 1 base, with 9 bases remaining between them. CDR1 is SGHRS, CDR2 YFSETQ, per germline. The CDR3 DNA reads TGCGCCAGCCAAATGGGATCCTATAATTCACCCCTCCACTTT. Encoded protein: CASQMGSYNSPLHF.

This clone is a singleton in its sample. The rearrangement uses TRBV4-3 and TRBJ1-2; 8 positions match TRBD1. The V gene's germline CDR1 is LGHNA and CDR2 YSLEER. This CDR3 spans 17 amino acids. V lost 0 bases to trimming and J lost 4 bases; unmatched junction nucleotides: 10. This CDR3 reads CASSQDPGQGTLYGYTF. The CDR3 nucleotides are TGCGCCAGCAGCCAAGACCCCGGACAGGGAACCCTCTATGGCTACACCTTC.

V and J are TRBV21-1 and TRBJ1-1. TRBV21-1 counts as a pseudogene. This CDR3 comprises 15 residues. DNA of the CDR3: TGTGCCAGCAGCAAAGCCGACCGGGCGTGCCAAGGAGCTTTCTTT. It is translated as CASSKADRACQGAFF.

The J gene is TRBJ1-1, the V gene TRBV27, with D possibly TRBD1 on 5 matching bases. The CDR3 covers 13 residues. Trimming removed 8 bases from V and 2 bases from J, with 12 bases in between. Germline values: CDR1 MNHEY, CDR2 SMNVEV (reference sequence). The CDR3 DNA sequence: TGTGCCAGCGGGTTGAGGGGTAACACTGAAGCTTTCTTT. Translation: CASGLRGNTEAFF.

The chain employs TRBV5-6 and TRBJ2-3; TRBD2 matches at 7 bases. The V segment lost 1 base and the J segment 6 bases; nucleotides outside the gene matches: 5. From germline, CDR1 is SGHDT and CDR2 YYEEEE. There are 14 residues in the CDR3. The DNA of the CDR3 is TGTGCCAGCAGCTTGCTAGCGGAGGCGGATACGCAGTATTTT. This encodes CASSLLAEADTQYF.

There are a few counts of this clone. The chain carries TRBV5-1 and TRBJ2-1, with a tentative D call TRBD2 (6 bases). The germline CDR1 and CDR2 sequences are SGHRS and YFSETQ. V lost 4 bases, J lost 1 base, and 12 bases lay in between. This CDR3 has 15 amino acids. CDR3: CASSPTRASYNEQFF. For the CDR3, the DNA is TGCGCCAGCAGCCCGACTAGAGCGTCCTACAATGAGCAGTTCTTC.

The genes are TRBV4-1 and TRBJ2-7; 8 nucleotides match TRBD1. The CDR3 runs 19 residues. Trimming took 0 bases from V and 2 from J; bases not matched to a gene: 15. CDR1 MGHRA and CDR2 YSYEKL come from the germline V gene. The CDR3 reads CASSQDLSPGQGSAYEQYF. DNA for the CDR3: TGCGCCAGCAGCCAAGATCTCAGCCCCGGACAGGGAAGTGCCTACGAGCAGTACTTC.

The J gene is TRBJ2-5, the V gene TRBV27; 7 bases are a match to TRBD2. The CDR3 extends over 15 amino acids. Germline V CDR1 and CDR2: MNHEY, SMNVEV (reference sequence). With 2 bases clipped from V and 4 bases from J, the junction kept 7 bases outside the gene matches. CDR3 sequence reads: CASSLGGEGGETQYF. DNA of the CDR3: TGTGCCAGCAGTTTAGGAGGGGAGGGCGGAGAGACCCAGTACTTC.

In nucleotides, the CDR3 is TGCAGCGCCGTGACACCCTCCTACGAGCAGTACTTC. Its translation: CSAVTPSYEQYF. The chain couples TRBV29-1 to TRBJ2-7; D gene uncertain. CDR1 is SQVTM, CDR2 ANQGSEA, per germline. The V and J ends lost 7 bases and 0 bases respectively, with 10 bases between them. The CDR3 covers 12 residues.

This clone was counted between two and nine times. This chain joins TRBV5-1 and TRBJ1-1, with D tentatively TRBD1 (5 bases). The germline CDR1 and CDR2 sequences are SGHRS and YFSETQ. CDR3 length equals 14 residues. V was shortened by 2 bases and J by 1 base, with 9 bases between the two germline ends. The CDR3 is CASSFDSANTEAFF. For the CDR3, the DNA is TGCGCCAGCAGCTTTGACAGCGCGAACACTGAAGCTTTCTTT. Using reference TRBV5-1 and TRBJ1-1 for the parts outside the CDR3, the full variable domain is KAGVTQTPRYLIKTRGQQVTLSCSPISGHRSVSWYQQTPGQGLQFLFEYFSETQRNKGNFPGRFSGRQFSNSRSEMNVSTLELGDSALYLCASSFDSANTEAFFGQGTRLTVV.

The chain links TRBV2 to TRBJ1-1; no definite D call. CDR1 is SNHLY and CDR2 is FYNNEI in the germline V gene. V was trimmed by 4 bases and J by 0 bases, leaving 21 bases between them. The CDR3 spans 18 residues. CDR3 sequence: CASSGNTDGKTLNTEAFF. The CDR3 DNA is TGTGCCAGCAGTGGGAACACCGACGGGAAAACTCTGAACACTGAAGCTTTCTTT.

The chain recombines TRBV11-2 with TRBJ2-7; 7 bases agree with TRBD1. The V segment lost 10 bases and the J segment 7 bases; nucleotides outside the gene matches: 16. The CDR3 loop spans 14 amino acids. From germline, CDR1 is SGHAT and CDR2 FQNNGV. The CDR3 loop is CATEGAAQDPEQYF. CDR3 sequence (DNA): TGTGCCACCGAGGGGGCCGCCCAAGACCCAGAGCAGTACTTC.